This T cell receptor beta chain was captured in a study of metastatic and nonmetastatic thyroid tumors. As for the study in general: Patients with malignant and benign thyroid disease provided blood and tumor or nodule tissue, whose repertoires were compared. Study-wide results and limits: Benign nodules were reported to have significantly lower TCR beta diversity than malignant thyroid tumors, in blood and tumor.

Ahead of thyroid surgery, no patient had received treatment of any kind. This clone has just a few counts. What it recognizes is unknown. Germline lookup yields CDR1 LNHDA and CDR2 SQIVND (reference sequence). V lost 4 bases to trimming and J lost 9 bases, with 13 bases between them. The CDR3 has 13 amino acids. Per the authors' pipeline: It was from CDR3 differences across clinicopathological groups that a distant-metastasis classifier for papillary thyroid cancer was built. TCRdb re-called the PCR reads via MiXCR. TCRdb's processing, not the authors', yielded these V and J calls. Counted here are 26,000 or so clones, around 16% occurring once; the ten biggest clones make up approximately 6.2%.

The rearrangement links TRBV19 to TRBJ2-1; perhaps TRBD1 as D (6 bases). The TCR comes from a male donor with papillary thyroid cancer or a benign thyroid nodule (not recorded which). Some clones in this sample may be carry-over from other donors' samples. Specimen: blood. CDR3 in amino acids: CASSSPGTIEQFF. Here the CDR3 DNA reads TGTGCCAGTAGTAGCCCCGGGACAATTGAGCAGTTCTTC. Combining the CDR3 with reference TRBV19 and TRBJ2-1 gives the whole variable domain DGGITQSPKYLFRKEGQNVTLSCEQNLNHDAMYWYRQDPGQGLRLIYYSQIVNDFQKGDIAEGYSVSREKKESFPLTVTSAQKNPTAFYLCASSSPGTIEQFFGPGTRLTVL.